The 21 T cell receptor beta chains given below trace back to one sample, sequenced in a study of cytomegalovirus exposure and HLA in healthy donors. The method was immunoSEQ multiplex PCR; TCRdb's version includes in-frame clones alone and lacks a portion of them. This table has roughly 220,000 clones, about 89% appearing once. Input material: PBMCs. These receptors came from a woman under 30 in good health and CMV-seronegative.

This sequence joins TRBV7-9 and TRBJ1-2; possibly TRBD1 for D (5 bases). The V end lost 1 base, the J end lost 4 bases, and 16 bases lay between the germline ends. Germline CDR1 and CDR2: SEHNR and FQNEAQ (reference sequence). The CDR3 contains 16 residues. CDR3 sequence: CASSLGWGGTRYGYTF. The CDR3, as DNA: TGTGCCAGCAGCTTAGGTTGGGGAGGGACCCGCTATGGCTACACCTTC.

The rearrangement uses TRBV6-6 and TRBJ1-1; D is unclear. CDR1 is MNHNY and CDR2 is SVGAGI in the germline V gene (reference sequence). This CDR3 spans 14 amino acids. Trimming stripped 4 bases from V and 0 bases from J, with 9 bases between. For the CDR3, the DNA is TGTGCCAGCAGTTTCGGGTGGATGAACACTGAAGCTTTCTTT. Its protein product is CASSFGWMNTEAFF.

The chain combines TRBV5-1 with TRBJ2-7; a possible D gene is TRBD1 (6 bases). CDR1 and CDR2 (germline): SGHRS, YFSETQ. This CDR3 comprises 17 residues. V dropped 0 bases and J dropped 3 bases, with 19 bases sitting between them. The CDR3 region has the DNA TGCGCCAGCAGCTTGGCAGGGGCCACTCCAGGGGTCTACGAGCAGTACTTC. Residues: CASSLAGATPGVYEQYF. The entire variable domain, with the rest obtained from reference TRBV5-1 and TRBJ2-7, is as follows: KAGVTQTPRYLIKTRGQQVTLSCSPISGHRSVSWYQQTPGQGLQFLFEYFSETQRNKGNFPGRFSGRQFSNSRSEMNVSTLELGDSALYLCASSLAGATPGVYEQYFGPGTRLTVT.

The chain joins TRBV10-1 to TRBJ1-1, with D hard to call. The CDR3 covers 15 residues. CDR1 and CDR2 (germline): WNHNN, SYGVQD (reference sequence). Deletions cut 3 bases from V and 2 bases from J, with 13 bases between. CDR3 bases: TGCGCCAGCAGTGACCCCGGACTTAACAACACTGAAGCTTTCTTT. It codes for CASSDPGLNNTEAFF.

The J gene is TRBJ1-1, the V gene TRBV27, with D possibly TRBD1 on 6 matching bases. The V gene's germline CDR1 is MNHEY and CDR2 SMNVEV (reference sequence). V was trimmed by 5 bases and J by 0 bases, leaving 13 bases between them. This CDR3 spans 15 amino acids. The CDR3 coding sequence is TGTGCCAGCAGTGCCGGGACAACCATGAACACTGAAGCTTTCTTT. Protein product: CASSAGTTMNTEAFF.

In DNA, the CDR3 is TGTGCCTCGCGGGGTCGGACTGAAGCTTTCTTT. It specifies CASRGRTEAFF. The chain has TRBV11-2 and TRBJ1-1; D unresolved. The germline V gene encodes CDR1 SGHAT and CDR2 FQNNGV. The V and J ends lost 11 bases and 5 bases respectively, with 12 bases between them. The CDR3 has 11 residues.

A few counts support this clone. The CDR3 spells CASGPGLRYGYTF. DNA for the CDR3: TGTGCTAGTGGCCCGGGACTCCGCTATGGCTACACCTTC. The chain couples TRBV12-5 to TRBJ1-2; a possible D gene is TRBD1 (5 bases). This CDR3 is 13 amino acids long. CDR1 and CDR2 (germline): LGHNT, FRNRAP. Trimming removed 6 bases from V and 4 bases from J, with 12 bases in between.

The chain has TRBV7-3 and TRBJ2-3, with 8 nucleotides matching TRBD1. The CDR3 totals 15 residues. V was pared by 5 bases and J by 0 bases, with 4 bases of the junction left unmatched. In germline, CDR1 is SGHTA, CDR2 FQGTGA. The CDR3 spells CASSTRGPSTDTQYF. CDR3 DNA: TGTGCCAGCAGCACCAGGGGGCCTAGCACAGATACGCAGTATTTT.

The V gene is TRBV7-6, the J gene TRBJ2-1; 7 bases match TRBD1. Germline assignment: CDR1 SGHVS and CDR2 FNYEAQ. V shed 4 bases and J 10 bases; nucleotides not matched to a gene: 7. This CDR3 comprises 13 residues. CDR3 DNA: TGTGCCAGCAGCTCCCGACAGGGTGGCGAGCAGTTCTTC. Its translation is CASSSRQGGEQFF.

The chain is built from TRBV13 and TRBJ2-3, with a tentative D call TRBD2 (5 bases). Germline-derived CDR1 and CDR2 are PRHDT and FYEKMQ (reference sequence). Trimming removed 2 bases from V and 1 base from J, with 10 bases in between. CDR3 length equals 15 residues. CDR3 loop: CASSLFGVGTDTQYF. The DNA for the CDR3 is TGTGCCAGCAGCTTATTCGGGGTCGGCACAGATACGCAGTATTTT.

This chain links TRBV5-1 with TRBJ1-1; the match to TRBD1 covers 8 bases. In germline, CDR1 is SGHRS, CDR2 YFSETQ. The CDR3 is 12 residues long. The V gene end was trimmed by 3 bases and the J gene end by 11 bases; junction bases not matched to a gene: 6. The CDR3 DNA sequence: TGCGCCAGCAGCTCAAACCAGGGGGCGGCTTTCTTT. Residues: CASSSNQGAAFF.

This sequence joins TRBV5-1 and TRBJ2-7; 8 positions agree with TRBD2. J lost 5 bases, V lost 6 bases, and 10 bases had no gene match. The V gene's germline CDR1 is SGHRS and CDR2 YFSETQ. CDR3 length: 14 amino acids. CDR3 nucleotides: TGCGCCAGCACCCGAACCGGGACTAGGAACGAGCAGTACTTC. Amino acids: CASTRTGTRNEQYF.

V usage is TRBV6-5 and J usage is TRBJ2-1; 10 nucleotides align to TRBD2. The CDR3 sequence is 14 residues long. Germline lookup yields CDR1 MNHEY and CDR2 SVGAGI. With 6 bases clipped from V and 3 bases from J, the junction kept 2 bases outside the gene matches. The chain's CDR3 is CASRASGSYNEQFF. CDR3 in DNA: TGTGCCAGCAGAGCTAGCGGGAGCTACAATGAGCAGTTCTTC.

This clone has only one observation. This chain connects TRBV5-4 to TRBJ2-7; the D gene is possibly TRBD1 (5 bases). Per germline, CDR1 SGHNT and CDR2 YYREEE (reference sequence). The CDR3 is made up of 12 amino acids. Trimming removed 2 bases at V and 6 bases at J, with 9 bases between. The CDR3 protein is CASSFQGSEQYF. The CDR3 bases are TGTGCCAGCAGCTTTCAGGGTTCCGAGCAGTACTTC.

In its sample, this clone was seen a few times. The chain recombines TRBV5-1 with TRBJ2-5; no reliable D call. The CDR3 covers 13 residues. Trimming removed 5 bases at V and 2 bases at J, with 10 bases between. From germline, CDR1 is SGHRS and CDR2 YFSETQ. Here the CDR3 reads CASRATLQETQYF. Here the CDR3 DNA reads TGCGCCAGCAGAGCAACTTTACAAGAGACCCAGTACTTC.

This clone appeared a few times. V is TRBV2 and J is TRBJ1-2; possible D gene TRBD1, 6 bases. Germline V lookup: CDR1 SNHLY, CDR2 FYNNEI. Trimming took off 7 bases at V and 1 base at J, with 13 bases between the two ends. This CDR3 comprises 14 residues. The CDR3 loop reads CASMRTADNYGYTF. CDR3 in DNA: TGTGCCAGCATGAGGACAGCGGATAACTATGGCTACACCTTC. Full variable domain (rest looked up from reference TRBV2 and TRBJ1-2): EPEVTQTPSHQVTQMGQEVILRCVPISNHLYFYWYRQILGQKVEFLVSFYNNEISEKSEIFDDQFSVERPDGSNFTLKIRSTKLEDSAMYFCASMRTADNYGYTFGSGTRLTVV.

V and J are TRBV6-4 and TRBJ2-7, with 10 bases fitting TRBD1. The V segment lost 6 bases and the J segment 4 bases; nucleotides outside the gene matches: 9. The CDR3 runs to 15 residues. Looked up from germline, CDR1 is MRHNA and CDR2 is SNTAGT. The DNA for the CDR3 is TGTGCCAGCAGCGGGGGGACAGGGGCGATGTACGAGCAGTACTTC. Amino acids: CASSGGTGAMYEQYF.

V and J are TRBV6-1 and TRBJ1-5, with 7 bases aligning to TRBD1. The V segment lost 6 bases and the J segment 5 bases; nucleotides outside the gene matches: 4. Germline CDR1 is MNHNS and CDR2 is SASEGT. This CDR3 comprises 13 residues. CDR3 sequence: CASRWQGDQPQHF. The CDR3 DNA is TGTGCCAGCAGATGGCAGGGGGATCAGCCCCAGCATTTT.

Note on this clone: The sample contains more than one DNA sequence encoding this CDR3. The chain joins TRBV5-1 to TRBJ2-7; TRBD1 matches 7 bases. The CDR3 length is 14 residues. V trimming: 0 bases; J trimming: 0 bases; junction bases outside the gene matches: 0. CDR1 and CDR2 (germline): SGHRS, YFSETQ. This CDR3 is CASSLGQGSYEQYF. CDR3 bases: TGCGCCAGCAGCTTGGGACAGGGCTCCTACGAGCAGTACTTC.

V and J are TRBV6-5 and TRBJ1-5; TRBD1 agrees at 8 bases. CDR3 length equals 13 residues. V shed 6 bases and J 6 bases; nucleotides not matched to a gene: 4. Germline V gene lookup returns CDR1 MNHEY and CDR2 SVGAGI. This chain's CDR3 is CASRQQGGQPQHF. The CDR3 region has the DNA TGTGCCAGCAGACAACAGGGGGGTCAGCCCCAGCATTTT.

The V and J genes are TRBV2 and TRBJ2-1; tentatively, D is TRBD2 (6 bases). V lost 7 bases to trimming and J lost 8 bases, with 18 bases between them. There are 14 residues in the CDR3. The germline V gene has CDR1 SNHLY and CDR2 FYNNEI. The CDR3 reads CASTRDSSQDEQFF. The CDR3 bases are TGTGCCAGCACCCGGGACTCTAGTCAGGATGAGCAGTTCTTC.